The 21 T cell receptor beta chains given below trace back to one sample, sequenced in a study of cytomegalovirus exposure and HLA in healthy donors. PCR was performed using 60 Vbeta and 13 Jbeta primers. Sequenced by immunoSEQ multiplex PCR; TCRdb stores in-frame clones only, minus some. The table includes roughly 130,000 clones, 66% detected once. Sequencing was done on a sample of PBMCs. These receptors were obtained from a man aged 18 to 30 in good health and CMV-seronegative.

V and J are TRBV25-1 and TRBJ2-5; D perhaps matches TRBD2 (5 bases). The J call may be incorrect, as the DNA end agrees better with TRBJ2-7. The CDR3 is made up of 13 amino acids. Per the germline V gene, CDR1 is MGHDK and CDR2 is SYGVNS. CDR3 residues: CASSERERGEQYF. The CDR3 DNA follows: TGTGCCAGCAGTGAGAGGGAGAGAGGCGAGCAGTACTTC.

The V call is TRBV27, the J call TRBJ2-7, with D uncertain. The CDR3 length is 14 residues. V lost 3 bases and J lost 2, with 11 bases in between. Germline CDR1 is MNHEY and CDR2 is SMNVEV (reference sequence). CDR3 amino acids: CASSFMSGTYEQYF. In DNA, the CDR3 is TGTGCCAGCAGTTTTATGTCGGGTACCTACGAGCAGTACTTC.

In this sample, this clone turned up once. The chain joins TRBV19 to TRBJ2-1; D gene ambiguous. The CDR3 spans 15 residues. Germline V gene sequence: CDR1 LNHDA, CDR2 SQIVND (reference sequence). V was clipped by 3 bases and J by 9 bases, with 18 bases between them. The CDR3: CASSIGTNLYGEQFF. In DNA, the CDR3 is TGTGCCAGTAGTATCGGAACTAACCTCTACGGTGAGCAGTTCTTC.

This chain links TRBV18 with TRBJ2-7; 11 positions agree with TRBD1. The CDR3 spans 17 residues. Unmatched junction bases numbered 11, after V lost 2 bases and J lost 5 bases. Germline V lookup: CDR1 KGHSH, CDR2 LQKENI. In nucleotides, the CDR3 is TGTGCCAGCTCACCATTTATTACCGGGACAGGGGGGAACGAGCAGTACTTC. Its translation: CASSPFITGTGGNEQYF.

This chain joins TRBV30 and TRBJ2-7, with a weak D call TRBD1 (6 bases). The CDR3 extends over 13 amino acids. The germline V and J ends were trimmed by 3 bases and 5 bases, with 14 bases remaining between them. Germline values: CDR1 GTSNPN, CDR2 SVGIG (reference sequence). The CDR3 DNA is TGTGCCTGGAGCCGGCAGGGGTCCCACGAGCAGTACTTC. Translated: CAWSRQGSHEQYF.

The rearrangement links TRBV2 to TRBJ1-2; maybe TRBD1 (6 bases). The CDR3 has 16 residues. The ends were cut back, 0 bases at V and 7 bases at J, with 18 bases in the middle. Germline CDR1 and CDR2: SNHLY and FYNNEI. DNA of the CDR3: TGTGCCAGCAGTGAAGCGCCAGGACAGAGGAATCGTGGCTACACCTTC. This encodes CASSEAPGQRNRGYTF.

V gene TRBV6-5 combines with J gene TRBJ2-1, with 8 bases lining up with TRBD1. V lost 6 bases to trimming and J lost 2 bases; unmatched junction nucleotides: 3. CDR3 length: 14 residues. Looked up from germline, CDR1 is MNHEY and CDR2 is SVGAGI. CDR3 amino acids: CASSPRGPYNEQFF. The CDR3 DNA reads TGTGCCAGCAGCCCCAGGGGGCCCTACAATGAGCAGTTCTTC.

This chain joins TRBV19 and TRBJ1-5, with D unclear. The V end lost 3 bases, the J end lost 2 bases, and 5 bases lay between the germline ends. Germline CDR1 and CDR2: LNHDA and SQIVND (reference sequence). The CDR3 is made up of 13 amino acids. CDR3 sequence: CASSIVGNQPQHF. The CDR3 coding sequence is TGTGCCAGTAGTATTGTCGGCAATCAGCCCCAGCATTTT.

The chain has TRBV6-5 and TRBJ2-5; 7 bases agree with TRBD1. Germline-derived CDR1 and CDR2 are MNHEY and SVGAGI. With V trimmed by 7 bases and J by 5 bases, 10 bases remained unmatched. CDR3 size: 14 residues. The CDR3 is CASKRQGVEETQYF. The CDR3 DNA reads as TGTGCCAGCAAAAGACAGGGAGTGGAGGAGACCCAGTACTTC.

In this sample, this clone turned up a few times. The rearrangement links TRBV5-6 to TRBJ1-2, with D tentatively TRBD1 (6 bases). Per the germline V gene, CDR1 is SGHDT and CDR2 is YYEEEE. CDR3 length: 12 residues. V shed 4 bases and J shed 12 bases, with 16 bases lying between them. CDR3 nucleotide sequence: TGTGCCAGCAGCGACTACAGGGTGAGGGACACCTTC. Translated: CASSDYRVRDTF.

The V and J genes are TRBV10-3 and TRBJ1-5, with D unclear. Germline CDR1 reads ENHRY; CDR2 reads SYGVKD. V was pared by 0 bases and J by 4 bases, with 10 bases between. The CDR3 contains 15 residues. The CDR3 nucleotides read TGTGCCATCAGTGAGTCTCGTGAAGCTAATCAGCCCCAGCATTTT. Protein: CAISESREANQPQHF.

The chain recombines TRBV18 with TRBJ2-2; no reliable D call. Trimming stripped 3 bases from V and 7 bases from J, with 3 bases between. This CDR3 is 11 amino acids long. CDR1 KGHSH and CDR2 LQKENI come from the germline V gene. CDR3 coding DNA: TGTGCCAGCTCACCCAGCGGGGAGCTGTTTTTT. This translates into CASSPSGELFF.

The chain employs TRBV10-2 and TRBJ2-2; 9 nucleotides line up with TRBD2. Germline values: CDR1 WSHSY, CDR2 SAAADI. The CDR3 is 15 amino acids. After removal of 6 bases from V and 4 bases from J, the junction contained 6 bases not matched to a gene. The CDR3 region is CASRWIAGVTGELFF. DNA of the CDR3: TGCGCCAGCAGATGGATAGCGGGAGTCACCGGGGAGCTGTTTTTT.

The sample holds a few counts of this clone. The CDR3 loop is CASSVGANQPQHF. The CDR3 DNA sequence: TGTGCCAGCAGCGTAGGGGCAAATCAGCCCCAGCATTTT. This chain joins TRBV9 and TRBJ1-5; no firm D call. Looked up from germline, CDR1 is SGDLS and CDR2 is YYNGEE. Trimming pared 0 bases from V and 4 bases from J, leaving 5 bases between. The CDR3 consists of 13 residues.

The J gene is TRBJ1-1, the V gene TRBV5-1; TRBD1 might be the D (5 bases). The CDR3 totals 16 residues. V lost 2 bases, J lost 1 base, and 15 bases lay in between. Germline CDR1 SGHRS, CDR2 YFSETQ. CDR3 DNA: TGCGCCAGCAGCTTTCGCCAGGTGGGGGGGAACACTGAAGCTTTCTTT. This codes for CASSFRQVGGNTEAFF.

The chain is built from TRBV27 and TRBJ2-3, with D possibly being TRBD2 (6 bases). There are 17 residues in the CDR3. The germline gives CDR1 MNHEY, CDR2 SMNVEV (reference sequence). V shed 2 bases and J shed 10 bases, with 25 bases lying between them. CDR3 protein: CASSLQGLGRDRRAQYF. Here the CDR3 DNA reads TGTGCCAGCAGTTTACAGGGACTGGGTCGCGATCGGAGGGCGCAGTATTTT.

With regard to this clone: An end of the junction does not agree with germline; a read error may underlie this. The chain has TRBV29-1 and TRBJ1-2; 9 nucleotides agree with TRBD1. The CDR3 has 13 amino acids. Germline V gene data show CDR1 as SQVTM and CDR2 as ANQGSEA. Here the CDR3 reads CSVSGQGSYGYPF. Written as DNA, the CDR3 is TGCAGCGTTTCTGGACAGGGGTCCTATGGCTACCCCTTC.

The chain has TRBV7-2 and TRBJ1-5; 7 bases fit TRBD1. This CDR3 comprises 15 residues. J lost 4 bases, V lost 5 bases, and 8 bases had no gene match. Germline-derived CDR1 and CDR2 are SGHTA and FQGNSA. CDR3 coding DNA: TGTGCCAGCAGCCGGGACAGTTCCCGGAATCAGCCCCAGCATTTT. Its protein product is CASSRDSSRNQPQHF.

The chain has TRBV19 and TRBJ2-1; the D gene is possibly TRBD2 (6 bases). CDR3 length: 12 residues. V shed 3 bases and J shed 10 bases, with 10 bases lying between them. Per the germline V gene, CDR1 is LNHDA and CDR2 is SQIVND (reference sequence). Here the CDR3 DNA reads TGTGCCAGTAGTATTTCCGCGGGAGAGCAGTTCTTC. Its protein is CASSISAGEQFF.

The rearrangement links TRBV30 to TRBJ1-1; the D gene is possibly TRBD1 (6 bases). Trimming took 4 bases from V and 7 from J, leaving 13 bases between them. The CDR3 spans 12 residues. Germline CDR1 is GTSNPN and CDR2 is SVGIG (reference sequence). The CDR3 here is CAWMDGGGEAFF. The CDR3 DNA is TGTGCCTGGATGGATGGGGGCGGTGAAGCTTTCTTT.

The J gene is TRBJ1-5, the V gene TRBV9; D call uncertain. CDR1 is SGDLS, CDR2 YYNGEE, per germline. CDR3 size: 14 residues. V lost 0 bases, J lost 2 bases, and 6 bases lay in between. Here the CDR3 DNA reads TGTGCCAGCAGCGTAGGGGGAGGCAATCAGCCCCAGCATTTT. Amino acids: CASSVGGGNQPQHF.